This TCR beta chain was retrieved from a study of shared clonotypes between healthy human individuals. This clone was counted only a few times. The antigen remains undetermined. CD45RA+ naive and CD45RA-negative memory subsets were separated from CD4+ cells. Libraries were prepared by immunoSEQ multiplex PCR; TCRdb keeps only in-frame clonotypes and omits some of them. This sample has about a million clones; approximately 75% occur once, and the top ten carry 0.89%. Findings and limits, study-wide: Lower generation probabilities were found for non-shared clonotypes than for those shared by all four donors.

Per the germline V gene, CDR1 is ENHRY and CDR2 is SYGVKD. V was pared by 0 bases and J by 0 bases, with 4 bases of the junction left unmatched. This CDR3 is 18 amino acids long. The origin of this receptor is a man aged 18 to 35 in good health. Some clones in this sample may be carry-over from other donors' samples. The specimen was memory CD4+ T cells from PBMCs. Documented subset: CD45RA-negative fraction. The chain has TRBV10-3 and TRBJ2-6; 8 bases are a match to TRBD2. In nucleotides, the CDR3 is TGTGCCATCAGTGAGTCGACGGGAGGGAGCTCTGGGGCCAACGTCCTGACTTTC. This encodes CAISESTGGSSGANVLTF.